This TCR beta chain emerged from a study of cytomegalovirus exposure and HLA in healthy donors (TCRdb year 2017). For context, the study as a whole: The 500 to 700 repertoires of the first cohort and the roughly 110 validation repertoires were produced on the same platform, according to a later analysis. High-throughput TCR immunosequencing, statistical association of individual TCRs with disease status, and machine learning were combined to predict cytomegalovirus infection status. The study aimed to test whether cataloging public T cell receptors could reveal signatures of past pathogen exposure. In addition to the first cohort of approximately 670 subjects, a separate validation cohort of over 90 different subjects was used. Results the study describes overall, beyond this receptor: The validation cohort had no HLA typing available for a later analysis, so co-occurrence within that cohort was assessed over all 120 or so repertoires. Three of the identified cytomegalovirus-associated TCR beta chains were confirmed in vitro to be specific for cytomegalovirus antigens. The classifier was reported to diagnose cytomegalovirus status with high specificity and sensitivity in both the original and validation cohorts. In the study, approximately 160 TCR beta chains were listed as associated with cytomegalovirus. In a later analysis, TCRs clustered in the first cohort were found to also tend to co-occur in the 130 or so validation repertoires, with around 94% of cluster scores above 0. While some public TCRs were present in many individuals, most TCR sequences turned up only very rarely across donors. According to the authors, the approach could potentially be generalized to other disease states and immunological phenotypes.

From the cysteine through the phenylalanine, the CDR3 covers 19 amino acids. Only the CDR3 part of the read is kept: 57 bases, read in frame from the first base. CDR1 and CDR2 are drawn from the germline V gene: SGHRS, YFSETQ. V ends up 0 bases short and J 5 bases short, with an unmatched junction base count of 10. The donors were included in the validation cohort of some 120 subjects, a group kept apart from the approximately 670-subject first cohort. Library preparation was by the immunoSEQ multiplex PCR assay. The source study handled its data this way. To diagnose cytomegalovirus status from the catalog of TCR beta chain sequences, a statistical classification framework was built. As stored in TCRdb, this immuneACCESS dataset retains in-frame rearrangements with V and J assigned. A fraction of the clones does not appear; measured against another copy, unresolved V genes explain less than half of the discrepancy, and the remainder lacks a known reason. Clone size and V and J calls were adopted from that table, with D and trimming inferred from the DNA. The sample includes roughly 60,000 clones, with roughly 96% observed a single time. The ten most abundant clones make up nearly 6% of the sample.

Notes on this clone: Its antigen remains unidentified. Per-base qualities were not stored, and no clone one base away is much larger.

Sequencing input: PBMCs. The chain uses TRBV5-1 and TRBJ2-3; 15 central bases correspond to TRBD2. The TCR sequence derives from a woman in her late teens or twenties in good health and CMV-seropositive. The CDR3 amino acid sequence is: CASSLGTSGRAVERDTQYF. The sequenced DNA is TGCGCCAGCAGCTTGGGGACTAGCGGGAGGGCCGTGGAGAGAGATACGCAGTATTTT.